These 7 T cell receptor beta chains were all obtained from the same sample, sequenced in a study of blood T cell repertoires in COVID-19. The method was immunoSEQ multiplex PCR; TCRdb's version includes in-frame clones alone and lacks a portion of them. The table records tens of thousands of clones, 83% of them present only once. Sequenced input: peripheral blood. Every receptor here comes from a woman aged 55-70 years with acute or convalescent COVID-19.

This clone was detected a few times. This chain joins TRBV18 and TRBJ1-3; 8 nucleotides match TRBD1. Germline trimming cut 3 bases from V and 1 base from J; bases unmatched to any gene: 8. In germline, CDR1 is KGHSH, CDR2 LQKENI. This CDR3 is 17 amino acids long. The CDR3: CASSPRPTGESGNTIYF. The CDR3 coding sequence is TGTGCCAGCTCACCGCGCCCGACAGGGGAGTCTGGAAACACCATATATTTT.

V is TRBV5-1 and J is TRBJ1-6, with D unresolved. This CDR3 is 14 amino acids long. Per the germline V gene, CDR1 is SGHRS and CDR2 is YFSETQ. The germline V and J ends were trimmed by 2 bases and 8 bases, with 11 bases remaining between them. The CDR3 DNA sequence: TGCGCCAGCAGCTTAGCGGCTGGGGATTCACCCCTCCACTTT. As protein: CASSLAAGDSPLHF.

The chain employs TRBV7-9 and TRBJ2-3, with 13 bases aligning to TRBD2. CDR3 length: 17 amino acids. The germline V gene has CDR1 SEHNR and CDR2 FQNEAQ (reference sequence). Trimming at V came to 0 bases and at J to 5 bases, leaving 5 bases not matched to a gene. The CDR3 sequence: CASSLARTSGSGDTQYF. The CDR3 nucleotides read TGTGCCAGCAGCTTAGCCCGGACTAGCGGGAGCGGAGATACGCAGTATTTT. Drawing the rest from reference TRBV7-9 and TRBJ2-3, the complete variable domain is DTGVSQNPRHKITKRGQNVTFRCDPISEHNRLYWYRQTLGQGPEFLTYFQNEAQLEKSRLLSDRFSAERPKGSFSTLEIQRTEQGDSAMYLCASSLARTSGSGDTQYFGPGTRLTVL.

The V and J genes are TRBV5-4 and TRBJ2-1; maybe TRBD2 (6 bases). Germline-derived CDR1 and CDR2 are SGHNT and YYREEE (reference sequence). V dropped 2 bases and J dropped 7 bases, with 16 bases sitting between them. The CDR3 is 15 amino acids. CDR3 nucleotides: TGTGCCAGCAGCTTTGGCGGGATGATGAAGAATGAGCAGTTCTTC. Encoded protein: CASSFGGMMKNEQFF.

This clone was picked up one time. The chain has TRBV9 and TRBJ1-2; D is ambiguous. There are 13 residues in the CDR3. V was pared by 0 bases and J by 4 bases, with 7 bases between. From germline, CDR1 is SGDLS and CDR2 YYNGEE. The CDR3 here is CASSVAATYGYTF. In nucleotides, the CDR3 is TGTGCCAGCAGCGTAGCTGCTACCTATGGCTACACCTTC.

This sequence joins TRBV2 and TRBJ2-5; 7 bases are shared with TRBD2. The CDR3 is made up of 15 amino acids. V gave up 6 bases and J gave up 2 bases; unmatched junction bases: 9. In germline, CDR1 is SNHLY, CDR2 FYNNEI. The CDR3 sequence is CASRTLAAPQETQYF. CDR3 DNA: TGTGCCAGCAGGACCCTAGCGGCTCCACAAGAGACCCAGTACTTC.

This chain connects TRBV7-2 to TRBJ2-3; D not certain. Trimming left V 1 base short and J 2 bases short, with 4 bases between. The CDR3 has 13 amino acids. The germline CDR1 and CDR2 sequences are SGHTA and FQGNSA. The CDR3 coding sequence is TGTGCCAGCAGCTTAGGGCCCACAGATACGCAGTATTTT. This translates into CASSLGPTDTQYF.